This TCR beta chain derives from a study of T cell clonotyping in hematopoietic cell transplantation. Study-wide results and limits: Few recipient clonotypes overlapped donors; over 95% were de novo at given depth.

Time point noted: recipient sample about 28 days before transplant, after cytoreduction. In regard to this clone: The antigen is unknown.

Assay: immunoSEQ multiplex PCR; the TCRdb copy retains only in-frame clones and omits some. The table includes some 26,000 clones, roughly 84% detected once. The TCR sequence derives from a man aged 40-50 years with acute myeloid leukemia. Some clones in this sample may be carry-over from other donors' samples. This specimen was peripheral blood mononuclear cells, taken before stem cell transplant.

CDR3 sequence reads: CASSQVVLTSGKGGTDTQYF. CDR3 nucleotide sequence: TGCGCCAGCAGCCAAGTTGTCTTGACTAGCGGGAAGGGCGGCACAGATACGCAGTATTTT. The genes are TRBV4-1 and TRBJ2-3; 11 bases line up with TRBD2. The germline gives CDR1 MGHRA, CDR2 YSYEKL. V dropped 1 base and J dropped 1; count of bases not matched to a gene: 13. The CDR3 runs to 20 residues.